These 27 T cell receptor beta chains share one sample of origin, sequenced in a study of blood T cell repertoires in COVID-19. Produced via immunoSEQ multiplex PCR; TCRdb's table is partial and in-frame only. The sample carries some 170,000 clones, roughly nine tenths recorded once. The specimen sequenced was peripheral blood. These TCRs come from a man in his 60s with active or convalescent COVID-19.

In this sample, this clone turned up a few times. CDR3: CASSPGSGQPQHF. For the CDR3, the DNA is TGTGCCAGCAGCCCCGGTAGTGGTCAGCCCCAGCATTTT. V is TRBV7-9 and J is TRBJ1-5, with unresolved D. The CDR3 has 13 residues. CDR1 is SEHNR and CDR2 is FQNEAQ in the germline V gene (reference sequence). Between the trimmed V and J ends, which lost 5 bases and 6 bases, there was a span of 11 bases.

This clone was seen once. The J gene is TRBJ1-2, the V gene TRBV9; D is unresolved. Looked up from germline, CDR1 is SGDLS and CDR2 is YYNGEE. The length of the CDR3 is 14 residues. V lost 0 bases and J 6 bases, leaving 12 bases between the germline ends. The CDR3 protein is CASSVGPGSNGYTF. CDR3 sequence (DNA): TGTGCCAGCAGCGTAGGTCCGGGGTCAAATGGCTACACCTTC.

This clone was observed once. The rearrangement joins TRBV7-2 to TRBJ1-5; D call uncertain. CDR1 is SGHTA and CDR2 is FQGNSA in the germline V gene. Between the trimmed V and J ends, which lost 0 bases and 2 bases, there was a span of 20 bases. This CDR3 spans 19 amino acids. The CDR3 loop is CASSLALTVGTWGNQPQHF. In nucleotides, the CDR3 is TGTGCCAGCAGCTTAGCTCTCACAGTAGGAACTTGGGGCAATCAGCCCCAGCATTTT.

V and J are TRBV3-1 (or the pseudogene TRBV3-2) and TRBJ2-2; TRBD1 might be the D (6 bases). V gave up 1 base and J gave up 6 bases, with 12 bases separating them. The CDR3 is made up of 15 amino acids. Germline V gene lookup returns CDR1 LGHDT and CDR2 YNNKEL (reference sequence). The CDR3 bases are TGTGCCAGCAGCCAAGTTCCCAGGGGCCCCGGGGAGCTGTTTTTT. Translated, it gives CASSQVPRGPGELFF.

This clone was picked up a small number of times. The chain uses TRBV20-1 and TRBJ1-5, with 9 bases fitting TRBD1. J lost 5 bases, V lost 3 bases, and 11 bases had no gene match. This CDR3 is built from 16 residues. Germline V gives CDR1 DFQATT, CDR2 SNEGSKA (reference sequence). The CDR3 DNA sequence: TGCAGTGCTAGTATCCAACAGGGGGCCGGGGATCAGCCCCAGCATTTT. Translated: CSASIQQGAGDQPQHF.

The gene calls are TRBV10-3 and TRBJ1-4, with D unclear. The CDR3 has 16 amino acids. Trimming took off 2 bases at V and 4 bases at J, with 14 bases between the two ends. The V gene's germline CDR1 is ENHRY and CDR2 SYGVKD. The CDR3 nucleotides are TGTGCCATCAGTGAGATAAGCTACAGACGTAATGAAAAACTGTTTTTT. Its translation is CAISEISYRRNEKLFF.

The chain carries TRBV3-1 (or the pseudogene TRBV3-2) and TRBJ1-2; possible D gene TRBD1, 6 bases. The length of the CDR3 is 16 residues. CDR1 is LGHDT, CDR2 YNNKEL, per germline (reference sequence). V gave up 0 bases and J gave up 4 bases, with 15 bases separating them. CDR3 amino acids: CASSQEGGTRAYGYTF. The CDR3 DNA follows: TGTGCCAGCAGCCAAGAAGGGGGAACCCGCGCCTATGGCTACACCTTC.

CDR3 amino acids: CAWRATTSRGTEAFF. CDR3 DNA sequence: TGTGCCTGGAGGGCTACGACATCGAGGGGGACTGAAGCTTTCTTT. The chain uses TRBV30 and TRBJ1-1; weak D call: TRBD1 (6 bases). Germline-derived CDR1 and CDR2 are GTSNPN and SVGIG (reference sequence). The CDR3 spans 15 residues. Trimming stripped 3 bases from V and 5 bases from J, with 19 bases between.

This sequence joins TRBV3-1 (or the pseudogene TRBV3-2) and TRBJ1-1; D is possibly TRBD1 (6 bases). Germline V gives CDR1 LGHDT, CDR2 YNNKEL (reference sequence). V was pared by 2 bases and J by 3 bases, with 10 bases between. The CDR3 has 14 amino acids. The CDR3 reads CASSQRQEYTEAFF. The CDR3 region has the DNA TGTGCCAGCAGCCAAAGACAGGAATACACTGAAGCTTTCTTT.

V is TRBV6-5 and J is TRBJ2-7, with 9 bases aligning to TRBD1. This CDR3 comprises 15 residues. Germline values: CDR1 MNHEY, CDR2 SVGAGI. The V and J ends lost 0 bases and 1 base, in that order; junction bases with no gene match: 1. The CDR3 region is CASSYSGQGSYEQYF. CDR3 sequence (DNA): TGTGCCAGCAGTTACTCGGGACAGGGATCCTACGAGCAGTACTTC.

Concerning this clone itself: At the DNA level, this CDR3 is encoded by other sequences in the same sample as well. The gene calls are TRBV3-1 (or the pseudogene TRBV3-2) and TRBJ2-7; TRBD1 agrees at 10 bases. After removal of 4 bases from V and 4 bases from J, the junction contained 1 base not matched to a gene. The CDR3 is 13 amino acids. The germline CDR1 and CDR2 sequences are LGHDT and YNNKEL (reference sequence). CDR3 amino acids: CASSRDRGYEQYF. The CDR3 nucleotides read TGTGCCAGCAGCCGGGACAGGGGATACGAGCAGTACTTC.

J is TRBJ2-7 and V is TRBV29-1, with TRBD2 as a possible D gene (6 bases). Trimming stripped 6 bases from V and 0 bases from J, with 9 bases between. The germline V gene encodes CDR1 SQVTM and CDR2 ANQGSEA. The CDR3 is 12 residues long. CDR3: CSVGLPSYEQYF. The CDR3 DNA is TGCAGCGTGGGACTCCCCTCCTACGAGCAGTACTTC.

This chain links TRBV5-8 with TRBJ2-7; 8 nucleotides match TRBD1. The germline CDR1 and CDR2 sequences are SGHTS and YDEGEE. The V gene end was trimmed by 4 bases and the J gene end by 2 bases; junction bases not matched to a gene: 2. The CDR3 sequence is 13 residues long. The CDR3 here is CASSLQGAYEQYF. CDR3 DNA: TGTGCCAGCAGCCTACAGGGGGCCTACGAGCAGTACTTC.

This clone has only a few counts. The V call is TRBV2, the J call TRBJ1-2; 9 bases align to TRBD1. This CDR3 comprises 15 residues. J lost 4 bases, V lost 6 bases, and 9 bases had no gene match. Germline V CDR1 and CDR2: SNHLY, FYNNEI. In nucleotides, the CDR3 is TGTGCCAGCAGGGTAACGGACAGGGGTGGCTATGGCTACACCTTC. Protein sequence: CASRVTDRGGYGYTF.

CDR3 region: CASSYWDSVVWPQHF. The CDR3 DNA reads as TGTGCCAGCAGTTACTGGGACTCGGTAGTGTGGCCCCAGCATTTT. The rearrangement links TRBV6-2 or TRBV6-3 to TRBJ1-5; D may be TRBD1 (5 bases). The CDR3 is 15 residues long. In germline, CDR1 is MNHEY, CDR2 SVGEGT. V lost 1 base to trimming and J lost 9 bases, with 16 bases between them.

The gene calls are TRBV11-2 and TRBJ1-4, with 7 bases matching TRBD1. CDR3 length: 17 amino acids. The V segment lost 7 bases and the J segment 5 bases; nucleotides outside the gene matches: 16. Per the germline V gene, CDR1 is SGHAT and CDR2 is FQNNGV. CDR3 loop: CASTQLVTGTENEKLFF. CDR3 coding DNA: TGTGCCAGCACCCAGTTGGTGACCGGGACAGAGAATGAAAAACTGTTTTTT.

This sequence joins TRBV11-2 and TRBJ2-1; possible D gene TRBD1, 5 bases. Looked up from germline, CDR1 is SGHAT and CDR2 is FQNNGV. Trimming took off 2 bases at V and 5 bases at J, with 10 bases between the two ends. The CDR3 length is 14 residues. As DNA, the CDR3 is TGTGCCAGCAGCTTAAGTCCAGGGAACAATGAGCAGTTCTTC. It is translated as CASSLSPGNNEQFF.

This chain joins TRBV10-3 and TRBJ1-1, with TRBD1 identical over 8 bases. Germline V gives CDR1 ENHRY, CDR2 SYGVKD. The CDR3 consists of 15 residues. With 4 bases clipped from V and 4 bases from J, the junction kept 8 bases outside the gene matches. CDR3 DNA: TGTGCCATCAGTGCGACCCCAGGACAGGGCACTGAAGCTTTCTTT. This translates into CAISATPGQGTEAFF.

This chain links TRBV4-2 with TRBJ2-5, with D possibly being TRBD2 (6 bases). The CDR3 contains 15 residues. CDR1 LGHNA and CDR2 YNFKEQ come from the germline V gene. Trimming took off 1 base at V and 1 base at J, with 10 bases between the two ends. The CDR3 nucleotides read TGTGCCAGCAGCCAAGCCTCGACTAGCCAAGAGACCCAGTACTTC. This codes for CASSQASTSQETQYF.

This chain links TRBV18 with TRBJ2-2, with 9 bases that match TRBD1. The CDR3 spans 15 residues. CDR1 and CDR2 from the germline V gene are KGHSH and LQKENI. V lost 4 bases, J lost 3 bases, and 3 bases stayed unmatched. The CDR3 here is CASSQGQGDTGELFF. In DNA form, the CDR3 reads TGTGCCAGCTCACAGGGACAGGGAGACACCGGGGAGCTGTTTTTT. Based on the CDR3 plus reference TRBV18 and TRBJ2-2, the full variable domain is NAGVMQNPRHLVRRRGQEARLRCSPMKGHSHVYWYRQLPEEGLKFMVYLQKENIIDESGMPKERFSAEFPKEGPSILRIQQVVRGDSAAYFCASSQGQGDTGELFFGEGSRLTVL.

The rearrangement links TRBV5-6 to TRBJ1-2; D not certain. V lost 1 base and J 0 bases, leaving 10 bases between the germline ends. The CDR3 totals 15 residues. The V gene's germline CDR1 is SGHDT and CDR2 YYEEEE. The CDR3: CASSLRGLANYGYTF. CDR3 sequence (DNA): TGTGCCAGCAGCTTGCGAGGGTTAGCTAACTATGGCTACACCTTC. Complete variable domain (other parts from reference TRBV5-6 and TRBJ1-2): DAGVTQSPTHLIKTRGQQVTLRCSPKSGHDTVSWYQQALGQGPQFIFQYYEEEERQRGNFPDRFSGHQFPNYSSELNVNALLLGDSALYLCASSLRGLANYGYTFGSGTRLTVV.

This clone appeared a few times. CDR3 bases: TGCAGTGCTAGTCGGAGAGGAGATTCCGATGAGCAGTTCTTC. Translated: CSASRRGDSDEQFF. The rearrangement uses TRBV20-1 and TRBJ2-1; D is unresolved. Trimming removed 3 bases at V and 8 bases at J, with 17 bases between. The CDR3 consists of 14 residues. In germline, CDR1 is DFQATT, CDR2 SNEGSKA (reference sequence).

The CDR3 DNA is TGTGCCATCAGTGAGTTCAACAGGGCAGAAGGGAATTCACCCCTCCACTTT. Its protein is CAISEFNRAEGNSPLHF. The V and J genes are TRBV10-3 and TRBJ1-6, with D possibly TRBD1 on 6 matching bases. CDR3 length equals 17 residues. V was cut by 1 base and J by 7 bases, with 17 bases left in between. From germline, CDR1 is ENHRY and CDR2 SYGVKD.

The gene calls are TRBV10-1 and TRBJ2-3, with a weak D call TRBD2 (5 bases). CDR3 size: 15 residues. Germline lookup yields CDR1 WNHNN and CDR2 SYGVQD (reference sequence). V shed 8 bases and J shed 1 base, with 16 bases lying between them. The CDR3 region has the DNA TGCGCCAGCGGACGGGGAACCCAGGGCACAGATACGCAGTATTTT. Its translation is CASGRGTQGTDTQYF.

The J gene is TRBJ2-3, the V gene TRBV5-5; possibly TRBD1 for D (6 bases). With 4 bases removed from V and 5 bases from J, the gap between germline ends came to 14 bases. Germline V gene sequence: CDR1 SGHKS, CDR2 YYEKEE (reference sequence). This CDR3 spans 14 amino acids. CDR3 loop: CASSQGTFRDTQYF. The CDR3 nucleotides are TGTGCCAGCAGCCAAGGGACATTCCGAGATACGCAGTATTTT.

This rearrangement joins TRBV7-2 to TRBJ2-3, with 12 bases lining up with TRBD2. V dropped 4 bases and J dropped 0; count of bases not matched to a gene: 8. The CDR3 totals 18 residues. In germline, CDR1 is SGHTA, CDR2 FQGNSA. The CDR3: CASSYRLAGESSTDTQYF. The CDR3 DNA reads TGTGCCAGCAGCTACAGACTAGCGGGGGAATCTAGCACAGATACGCAGTATTTT.

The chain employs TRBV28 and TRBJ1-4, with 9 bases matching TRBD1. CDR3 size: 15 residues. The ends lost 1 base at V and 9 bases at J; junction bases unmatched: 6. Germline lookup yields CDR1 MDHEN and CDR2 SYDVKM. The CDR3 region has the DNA TGTGCCAGCAGTTTATCGGCCACAGGGGGCAAAAAACTGTTTTTT. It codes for CASSLSATGGKKLFF.